This entry lists 8 T cell receptor beta chains sequenced from one sample in a study of somatic mutations in cytotoxic T cells in rheumatoid arthritis. Clones were read by immunoSEQ multiplex PCR, and TCRdb kept only the in-frame ones, dropping some. Of about 18,000 clones listed, roughly 79% were seen once; the top ten hold roughly a fifth. The sequenced sample consisted of CD8+ T cells sorted from blood. The receptors were gathered from an adult with rheumatoid arthritis.

This clone has a handful of counts. V and J are TRBV2 and TRBJ1-1; no definite D call. The V gene's germline CDR1 is SNHLY and CDR2 FYNNEI. This CDR3 region has 11 residues. The ends were cut back, 6 bases at V and 4 bases at J, with 6 bases in the middle. In nucleotides, the CDR3 is TGTGCCAGCAGCATCAGCACTGAAGCTTTCTTT. Amino acids: CASSISTEAFF.

In nucleotides, the CDR3 is TGTGCCAGCCGAAGACAGGGGACTAATGAAAAACTGTTTTTT. Translation: CASRRQGTNEKLFF. The chain couples TRBV2 to TRBJ1-4, with TRBD1 identical over 8 bases. V lost 8 bases and J lost 2; bases outside the gene matches: 4. From germline, CDR1 is SNHLY and CDR2 FYNNEI. The CDR3 length is 14 residues.

This chain joins TRBV4-1 and TRBJ1-1; maybe TRBD1 (5 bases). The CDR3 extends over 14 amino acids. Germline loops: CDR1 MGHRA, CDR2 YSYEKL. Trimming stripped 3 bases from V and 6 bases from J, with 14 bases between. The CDR3 coding sequence is TGCGCCAGCAGCCAGGGACTGCGGGGGGCTGAAGCTTTCTTT. It is translated as CASSQGLRGAEAFF.

V and J are TRBV27 and TRBJ1-4; tentative D call: TRBD1 (5 bases). V was trimmed by 7 bases and J by 5 bases, leaving 17 bases between them. The CDR3 totals 15 residues. Germline CDR1 reads MNHEY; CDR2 reads SMNVEV (reference sequence). This chain's CDR3 is CASTLIGGRNEKLFF. Written as DNA, the CDR3 is TGTGCCAGCACCCTGATCGGGGGAAGGAATGAAAAACTGTTTTTT.

The chain recombines TRBV2 with TRBJ2-5; TRBD2 agrees at 7 bases. This CDR3 region has 14 residues. V was clipped by 3 bases and J by 3 bases; unmatched bases: 4. Germline loops: CDR1 SNHLY, CDR2 FYNNEI. The CDR3: CASSEAGEEETQYF. The CDR3 DNA is TGTGCCAGCAGTGAGGCGGGGGAGGAAGAGACCCAGTACTTC.

The chain carries TRBV2 and TRBJ1-3, with D tentatively TRBD1 (6 bases). There are 13 residues in the CDR3. Germline V CDR1 and CDR2: SNHLY, FYNNEI. Trimming took off 6 bases at V and 3 bases at J, with 9 bases between the two ends. CDR3 bases: TGTGCCAGCAGGGAGGGGGATGGAAACACCATATATTTT. Translation: CASREGDGNTIYF.

This sequence joins TRBV6-1 and TRBJ1-2; D unclear. In germline, CDR1 is MNHNS, CDR2 SASEGT. CDR3 size: 15 residues. The germline V and J ends were trimmed by 0 bases and 4 bases, with 12 bases remaining between them. CDR3 protein: CASSEARQSPYGYTF. CDR3 sequence (DNA): TGTGCCAGCAGTGAAGCGCGCCAGAGCCCCTATGGCTACACCTTC.

The chain joins TRBV4-1 to TRBJ2-1; 10 bases are a match to TRBD2. The germline CDR1 and CDR2 sequences are MGHRA and YSYEKL. Germline trimming cut 3 bases from V and 9 bases from J; bases unmatched to any gene: 5. CDR3 length: 14 amino acids. CDR3 sequence (DNA): TGCGCCAGCAGCCACCGGGGACTAGCGTTTGAGCAGTTCTTC. Protein: CASSHRGLAFEQFF.